What follows is one T cell receptor beta chain and its context. What it binds is unknown. This sample is part of a study of cytomegalovirus exposure and HLA in healthy donors. Overall study context: There were about 85 million unique TCRs (from HLA-typed donors) in an early data release. Of approximately 400 genotyped donors, about 81% clustered with self-reported Caucasian donors. Study-wide results and caveats: The classifier reportedly diagnosed cytomegalovirus status with high specificity and sensitivity.

Per the germline V gene, CDR1 is LNHDA and CDR2 is SQIVND (reference sequence). The CDR3 sequence is 15 residues long. With 5 bases clipped from V and 5 bases from J, the junction kept 8 bases outside the gene matches. The PCR employed 60 Vbeta primers together with 13 Jbeta primers. Data came from immunoSEQ multiplex PCR; TCRdb stores just in-frame clones and leaves some out. This table holds over 200,000 clones, 70% to 85% found once. The sequenced material came from PBMCs. The receptor comes from a middle-aged woman in good health and CMV-seronegative. The genes are TRBV19 and TRBJ2-2; 7 bases agree with TRBD1. The CDR3 here is CASSSGTDWTGELFF. The CDR3 DNA follows: TGTGCCAGTAGTTCCGGGACAGACTGGACCGGGGAGCTGTTTTTT.